This T cell receptor (beta chain) was recorded in a study of blood T cell repertoires in COVID-19 (dated by TCRdb to 2018 to 2021). The study in broad terms: Samples covering the acute and convalescent phases of COVID-19 were provided by collaborators in the United States, Italy and Spain. The material from the prospective study consisted of cDNA or gDNA derived from T cells, B-cell-depleted T cells, or PBMCs. Subjects who had been exposed to COVID-19, were actively infected with it, or had recovered from it provided the deeply sampled blood TCRbeta repertoires that made up the dataset. A freely available public database, intended as a resource for researchers studying the immune response to SARS-CoV-2, is where the repertoires were released. Samples came from the ongoing ImmuneRACE study (first 160 participants) plus 1,254 subjects from 6 global collaborators. A de-identified subject ID, COVID-19 status, age in years and sex were almost always included in the sample metadata. HLA class I and class II types, where available, came from metadata supplied by the sample provider rather than from assay-based typing. What the work shows at the level of the full study, not this receptor alone: Clinical and demographic metadata were provided uncurated, with the amount varying by source and participant.

For this clone: The antigen it binds to is not known. No base-level quality is on record; no much larger clone is a single base apart.

Participants in the prospective study were enrolled through a virtual design, were aged about 18 to 90 years, and lived in 20 to 30 United States geographic areas. To assign participants to cohorts, the prospective study relied on clinical history that participants themselves reported in a screening survey and a study questionnaire. Mobile phlebotomists in the prospective study collected whole blood, serum and a nasopharyngeal or oropharyngeal swab from every participant. Prospective study participants could optionally give additional blood draws and questionnaires over an approximately 2-month period. Prospective study blood samples were shipped either frozen or at room temperature before DNA extraction. V is cut by 2 bases and J by 6 bases, and the space between the germline ends is 15 bases. From the cysteine through the phenylalanine, the CDR3 covers 16 amino acids. Left in the record is the CDR3 DNA by itself, 48 bases read in frame from the first base. Based on the germline V gene, the CDR1 and CDR2 sequences are SGHDT and YYEEEE.

TCRbeta CDR3 regions were amplified from genomic DNA by means of the immunoSEQ Assay, a bias-controlled multiplex PCR. The paper's data handling went like this. Nucleated cell counts per sample were estimated from amplification of reference gene primers within the assay. Sequence reads were collapsed and filtered to measure the absolute abundance of every unique TCRbeta CDR3 rearrangement. Productive Simpson clonality was computed per sample as the square root of Simpson's diversity index over productive rearrangements. In its TCRdb copy, this immuneACCESS table keeps in-frame sequences only and misses some clones. Where compared with another copy, unresolved V genes explain less than half of these, and the others have no known cause. The V and J calls and clone size are taken from that table; D and trimming were inferred from the DNA. The sample records under 150,000 clones, less than 90% of which are singletons. About 5.5% of the sample is held by the ten biggest clonotypes.

The V gene is TRBV5-6 and the J gene is TRBJ1-6; TRBD1 is a possible D gene, resting on 6 matching bases. The sequence was collected from a middle-aged man with acute COVID-19. The sequenced sample consisted of PBMCs or T cells enriched from blood (not recorded which). CDR3 reads: CASSFLTGLGNSPLHF. The nucleotides read TGTGCCAGCAGCTTCCTTACAGGGCTTGGTAATTCACCCCTCCACTTT.